Each of the 7 T cell receptor beta chains below was sequenced from the same sample in a study of blood T cell repertoires in COVID-19. Produced via immunoSEQ multiplex PCR; TCRdb's table is partial and in-frame only. The sample carries more than 150,000 clones, around 81% recorded once. Sequenced: peripheral blood. The receptor source for this set is a woman of 80 years or more with COVID-19, enrolled during active disease.

This clone was detected ten times or more. This rearrangement joins TRBV28 to TRBJ1-6; 7 bases agree with TRBD1. CDR1 and CDR2 (germline): MDHEN, SYDVKM. V gave up 6 bases and J gave up 9 bases; unmatched junction bases: 8. This CDR3 is 14 amino acids long. The chain's CDR3 is CASSPGTDSSPLHF. The CDR3 coding sequence is TGTGCCAGCAGCCCCGGGACAGACAGTTCACCCCTCCACTTT.

This clone was seen a few times. The chain uses TRBV9 and TRBJ1-2; the D is unclear. V lost 3 bases to trimming and J lost 3 bases, with 9 bases between them. Germline values: CDR1 SGDLS, CDR2 YYNGEE. The CDR3 is 13 amino acids. CDR3 region: CASSAGLDYGYTF. The CDR3 DNA sequence: TGTGCCAGCAGCGCCGGACTAGACTATGGCTACACCTTC.

The chain couples TRBV18 to TRBJ2-3, with a possible D match to TRBD2 (6 bases). Between the trimmed V and J ends, which lost 7 bases and 2 bases, there was a span of 19 bases. CDR1 and CDR2 (germline): KGHSH, LQKENI. The CDR3 covers 16 residues. The CDR3 DNA is TGTGCCAGCTTACCCCGGGACTCACCTTTCACAGATACGCAGTATTTT. Translation gives CASLPRDSPFTDTQYF.

The table lists this clone with a few counts. The chain uses TRBV4-1 and TRBJ2-7; 10 nucleotides align to TRBD2. In germline, CDR1 is MGHRA, CDR2 YSYEKL. V lost 3 bases, J lost 2 bases, and 1 base stayed unmatched. The length of the CDR3 is 14 residues. In DNA, the CDR3 is TGCGCCAGCAGCCATCTAGCGGGAGCCTACGAGCAGTACTTC. Translated: CASSHLAGAYEQYF.

The chain combines TRBV19 with TRBJ1-4, with a possible D match to TRBD1 (6 bases). Trimming took 4 bases from V and 5 from J, leaving 11 bases between them. CDR1 is LNHDA, CDR2 SQIVND, per germline (reference sequence). The CDR3 extends over 14 amino acids. CDR3 protein: CASSTRQENEKLFF. The CDR3 bases are TGTGCCAGTAGTACCCGACAGGAGAATGAAAAACTGTTTTTT.

The CDR3: CASSGPGLAGLETQYF. CDR3 in DNA: TGTGCCAGCAGCGGGCCGGGACTAGCGGGGCTGGAGACCCAGTACTTC. The V call is TRBV9, the J call TRBJ2-5, with TRBD2 identical over 13 bases. After removal of 3 bases from V and 5 bases from J, the junction contained 7 bases not matched to a gene. CDR1 and CDR2 from the germline V gene are SGDLS and YYNGEE. This CDR3 contains 16 residues. Full variable domain (missing parts from reference TRBV9 and TRBJ2-5): DSGVTQTPKHLITATGQRVTLRCSPRSGDLSVYWYQQSLDQGLQFLIQYYNGEERAKGNILERFSAQQFPDLHSELNLSSLELGDSALYFCASSGPGLAGLETQYFGPGTRLLVL.

V is TRBV5-4 and J is TRBJ1-1; 10 positions match TRBD1. The germline gives CDR1 SGHNT, CDR2 YYREEE (reference sequence). This CDR3 is built from 15 residues. Trimming cost V 4 bases and J 2 bases; bases outside gene matches: 5. The CDR3 region has the DNA TGTGCCAGCAGCCTCCGGGACAGGGGCAACACTGAAGCTTTCTTT. Encoded protein: CASSLRDRGNTEAFF.